The rows below give T cell receptor beta chains drawn from one sample of a study of chemoradiotherapy in HPV16-positive cancers. Method: immunoSEQ multiplex PCR; TCRdb's copy keeps in-frame clones and lacks some. This table holds 15,000 to 20,000 clones, roughly 84% found once. The specimen was blood, collected from a patient who underwent chemoradiotherapy. Receptor source: a human donor with HPV-associated anogenital cancer. Each CDR3 is given with its conserved first and last residue. Fields, in order: V gene, J gene, D gene, clone size, CDR3 protein, CDR3 DNA. A D gene is named only where the DNA matches it firmly. Rows give clone size only sometimes, using once, few, many, or a class for an expanded clone.

TRBV15,TRBJ2-7,.,.,CATSRDRQGKTNEQYF,TGTGCCACCAGCAGAGATCGGCAGGGGAAGACGAACGAGCAGTACTTC
TRBV5-4,TRBJ1-2,.,.,CASSPFSGVEGYTF,TGTGCCAGCAGCCCATTTTCAGGCGTTGAAGGCTACACCTTC
TRBV20-1,TRBJ1-4,.,.,CSASDEWELFF,TGCAGTGCTAGTGATGAATGGGAACTGTTTTTT
TRBV5-8,TRBJ2-1,TRBD1,once,CASSLQGGSYNEQFF,TGTGCCAGCAGCTTACAGGGGGGTTCCTACAATGAGCAGTTCTTC
TRBV18,TRBJ1-2,TRBD1,.,CASSPGGNYGYTF,TGTGCCAGCTCTCCAGGGGGTAACTATGGCTACACCTTC
TRBV18,TRBJ2-7,TRBD1,once,CASSPSPGTGPYEQYF,TGTGCCAGCTCCCCTTCACCCGGGACAGGACCCTACGAGCAGTACTTC
TRBV6-6,TRBJ1-2,.,.,CASSSTAIYGYTF,TGTGCCAGCAGTTCGACGGCGATCTATGGCTACACCTTC
TRBV7-9,TRBJ2-1,.,.,CASRFETTSYNEQFF,TGTGCCAGCAGATTCGAAACTACCTCCTACAATGAGCAGTTCTTC
TRBV19,TRBJ1-1,TRBD1,.,CASSFGQGATGTEAFF,TGTGCCAGTAGTTTCGGACAGGGGGCGACGGGCACTGAAGCTTTCTTT
TRBV5-1,TRBJ2-3,.,once,CASSLIGLTDTQYF,TGCGCCAGCAGCTTGATAGGCCTCACAGATACGCAGTATTTT
TRBV21-1,TRBJ2-7,.,.,CASSSRRESYEQYF,TGTGCCAGCAGCTCCCGACGGGAGAGCTACGAGCAGTACTTC
TRBV5-1,TRBJ1-4,TRBD1,.,CASSLMSGGEKLFF,TGCGCCAGCAGCTTGATGTCAGGGGGCGAAAAACTGTTTTTT
TRBV5-4,TRBJ1-2,TRBD1,.,CASSSESGTGYGYTF,TGTGCCAGCAGCTCGGAATCCGGGACAGGGTATGGCTACACCTTC
TRBV11-1,TRBJ1-6,.,.,CASRPDRSSYNSPLHF,TGTGCCAGCAGGCCGGACAGAAGCTCCTATAATTCACCCCTCCACTTT
TRBV11-2,TRBJ2-7,TRBD1,.,CASSPSEGAGGRYEQYF,TGTGCCAGCAGCCCCAGCGAGGGGGCAGGGGGCAGGTACGAGCAGTACTTC
TRBV7-2,TRBJ1-2,TRBD1,.,CASSERDRAGYTF,TGTGCCAGCAGTGAGCGGGACAGGGCTGGCTACACCTTC
TRBV4-2,TRBJ1-6,TRBD1,.,CASSLVSGTGRSPLHF,TGTGCCAGCAGCTTGGTATCCGGGACAGGGCGATCACCCCTCCACTTT
TRBV11-2,TRBJ1-2,.,.,CASSHYTRRREANYGYTF,TGTGCCAGCAGCCACTACACTCGGCGCAGGGAGGCTAACTATGGCTACACCTTC
TRBV5-8,TRBJ1-2,.,.,CASSSRANRVRGYTF,TGTGCCAGCAGCTCCCGGGCAAACAGGGTGAGGGGCTACACCTTC
TRBV7-6,TRBJ1-3,TRBD1,.,CASSQDRGSGNTIYF,TGTGCCAGCAGCCAAGACAGGGGATCTGGAAACACCATATATTTT
TRBV7-8,TRBJ2-3,.,.,CASSSRAALTDTQYF,TGTGCCAGCAGCTCCAGGGCAGCTCTCACAGATACGCAGTATTTT
TRBV19,TRBJ1-1,.,once,CASTLGQMNTEAFF,TGTGCCAGTACCCTGGGACAAATGAACACTGAAGCTTTCTTT
TRBV4-2,TRBJ2-7,TRBD1,.,CASSQDWGTGGVYEQYF,TGTGCCAGCAGCCAAGATTGGGGGACAGGGGGCGTCTACGAGCAGTACTTC